The clone carrying this T cell receptor beta chain was detected ten times or more. Its antigen is undetermined. Germline assignment: CDR1 WSHSY and CDR2 SAAADI. The CDR3 runs to 13 residues. V shed 6 bases and J shed 2 bases, with 10 bases lying between them. This entry comes from a study of Graves' ophthalmopathy and Graves' hyperthyroidism. Regarding the study as a whole: Most thyroid clonotypes with frequency above 0.001 were detected in blood too.

RNA transcripts served as template for amplifying TCR beta CDR3 sequences. The first-round RT-PCR employed HTBI primers together with the Qiagen OneStep RT-PCR kit. A multiplex PCR was then performed as the second round. TCRdb reanalysed the multiplex PCR reads using MiXCR and keeps one entry per CDR3 protein. The data contain 450,000 or so distinct CDR3 sequences, around an eighth of them singletons. Pregnancy or lactation, uncontrolled infections and other autoimmune diseases were grounds for excluding patients. Clinical symptoms, serum thyroxine, TRAb, thyroid ultrasound and orbital computed tomography formed the basis of diagnosis.

Sequencing was done on a sample of blood. This chain connects TRBV10-2 to TRBJ1-2; D not resolved. The receptor's source is a woman in her twenties or thirties with Graves' ophthalmopathy. CDR3 region: CASSSNGNYGYTF. CDR3 sequence (DNA): TGCGCCAGCAGCTCAAACGGGAACTATGGCTACACCTTC.